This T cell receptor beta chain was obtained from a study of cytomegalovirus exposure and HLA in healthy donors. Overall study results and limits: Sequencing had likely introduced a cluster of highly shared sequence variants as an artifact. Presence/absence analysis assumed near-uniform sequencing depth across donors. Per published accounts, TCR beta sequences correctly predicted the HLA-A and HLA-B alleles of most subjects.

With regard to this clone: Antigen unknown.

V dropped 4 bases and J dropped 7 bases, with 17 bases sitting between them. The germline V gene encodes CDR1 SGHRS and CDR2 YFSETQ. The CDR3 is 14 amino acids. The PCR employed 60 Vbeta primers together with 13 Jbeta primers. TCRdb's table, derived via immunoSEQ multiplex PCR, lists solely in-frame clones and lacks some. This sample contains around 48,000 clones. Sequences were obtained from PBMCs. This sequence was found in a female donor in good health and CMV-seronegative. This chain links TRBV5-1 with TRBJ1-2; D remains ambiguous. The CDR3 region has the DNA TGCGCCAGCAGCCCCAGTCTAGAGGCCTCTGGCTACACCTTC. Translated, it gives CASSPSLEASGYTF.